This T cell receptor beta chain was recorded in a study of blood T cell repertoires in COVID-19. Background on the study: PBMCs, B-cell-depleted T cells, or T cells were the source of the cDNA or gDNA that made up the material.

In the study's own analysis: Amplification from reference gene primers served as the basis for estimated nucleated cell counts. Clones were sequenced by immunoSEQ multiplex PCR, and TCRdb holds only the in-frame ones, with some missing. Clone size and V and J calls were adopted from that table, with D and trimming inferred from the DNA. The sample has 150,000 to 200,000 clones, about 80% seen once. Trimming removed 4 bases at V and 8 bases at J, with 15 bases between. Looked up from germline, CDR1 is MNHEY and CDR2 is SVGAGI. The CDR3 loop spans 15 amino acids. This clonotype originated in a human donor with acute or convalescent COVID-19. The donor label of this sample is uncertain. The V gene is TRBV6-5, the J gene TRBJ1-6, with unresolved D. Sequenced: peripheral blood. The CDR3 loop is CASSFNDGGDSPLHF. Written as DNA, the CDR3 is TGTGCCAGCAGTTTTAACGACGGCGGTGATTCACCCCTCCACTTT.